What follows is one T cell receptor (beta chain) and its context. Germline assignment: CDR1 DFQATT and CDR2 SNEGSKA (reference sequence). The CDR3 contains 10 residues. V gave up 4 bases and J gave up 4 bases, with 4 bases separating them. Authors' analysis steps: Approximately 100,000 TCRs per sample was the median, with a range of about 20,000 to 690,600. TCRdb passed the RACE reads through MiXCR, listing each CDR3 protein once. The V and J calls shown here were made by TCRdb, not taken from the authors' results. The sample shows 300,000 to 350,000 distinct CDR3 sequences, under 8% of them seen only once. Time point here: patch test 1, 2 weeks after DPC sensitization. Documented treatment: therapeutic diphenylcyclopropenone sensitization with weekly scalp DPC. Total RNA was isolated from unfractionated whole blood. This entry comes from a study of human T cells and chemical hapten exposure. Turning to the study itself: Weekly diphenylcyclopropenone doses were given to patients' scalps across the approximately 26-week study. TCR yields differed between samples (mainly from small differences in pooled library volume).

The clonotype originates from a young woman with alopecia areata. Some clones in this sample may be carry-over from other donors' samples. V is TRBV20-1 and J is TRBJ1-1; the D is unclear. The sequencing used whole blood, collected in connection with sensitization to the hapten diphenylcyclopropenone (DPC). CDR3 bases: TGCAGTGCTATAGCCACTGAAGCTTTCTTT. It yields the protein CSAIATEAFF.